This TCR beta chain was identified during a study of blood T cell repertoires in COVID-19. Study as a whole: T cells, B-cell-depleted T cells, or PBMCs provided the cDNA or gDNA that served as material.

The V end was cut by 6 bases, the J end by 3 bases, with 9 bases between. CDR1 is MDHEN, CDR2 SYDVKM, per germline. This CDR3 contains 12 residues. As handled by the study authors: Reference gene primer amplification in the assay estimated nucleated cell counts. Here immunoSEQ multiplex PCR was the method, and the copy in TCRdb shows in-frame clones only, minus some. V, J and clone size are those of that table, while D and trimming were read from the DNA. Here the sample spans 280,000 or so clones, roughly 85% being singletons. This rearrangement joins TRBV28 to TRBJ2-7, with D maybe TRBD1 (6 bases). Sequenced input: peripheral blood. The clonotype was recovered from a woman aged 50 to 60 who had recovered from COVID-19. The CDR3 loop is CASSTGRYEQYF. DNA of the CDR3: TGTGCCAGCAGCACAGGGCGCTACGAGCAGTACTTC. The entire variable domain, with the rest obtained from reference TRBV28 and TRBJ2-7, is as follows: DVKVTQSSRYLVKRTGEKVFLECVQDMDHENMFWYRQDPGLGLRLIYFSYDVKMKEKGDIPEGYSVSREKKERFSLILESASTNQTSMYLCASSTGRYEQYFGPGTRLTVT.